This TCR beta chain was profiled in a study of blood T cell repertoires in COVID-19. The wider study: Samples came from the United States, Italy and Spain, spanning acute and convalescent COVID-19.

In germline, CDR1 is KGHSH, CDR2 LQKENI. The V segment lost 5 bases and the J segment 5 bases; nucleotides outside the gene matches: 3. The CDR3 extends over 13 amino acids. One Seattle source followed patients from active infection through their disease course. Methods used by the authors: Reference gene primer amplification in the assay estimated nucleated cell counts. The assay was immunoSEQ multiplex PCR, and TCRdb's table has in-frame clones only and misses some. The V and J calls and the clone size are those of that table, but D and trimming were determined from the DNA. The repertoire has about 240,000 clones, 82% of them found once; the top ten carry approximately 8.4%.

The material sequenced was peripheral blood. V and J are TRBV18 and TRBJ2-3, with 8 bases lining up with TRBD1. The TCR sequence derives from a woman of 80 years or more with COVID-19, enrolled during active disease. The CDR3 coding sequence is TGTGCCAGCTCAAGGACAGGGTTAGATACGCAGTATTTT. This sequence encodes CASSRTGLDTQYF.